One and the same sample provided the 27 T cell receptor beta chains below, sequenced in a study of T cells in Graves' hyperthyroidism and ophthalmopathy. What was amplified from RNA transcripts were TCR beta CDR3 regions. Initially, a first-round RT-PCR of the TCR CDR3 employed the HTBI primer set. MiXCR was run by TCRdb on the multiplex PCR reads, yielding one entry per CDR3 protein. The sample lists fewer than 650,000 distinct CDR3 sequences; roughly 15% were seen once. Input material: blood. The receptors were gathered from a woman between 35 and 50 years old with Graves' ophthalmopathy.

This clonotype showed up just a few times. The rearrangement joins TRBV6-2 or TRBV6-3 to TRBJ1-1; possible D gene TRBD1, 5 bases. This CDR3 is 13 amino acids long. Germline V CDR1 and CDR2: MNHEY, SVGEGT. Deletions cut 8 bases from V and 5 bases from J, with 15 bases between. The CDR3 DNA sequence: TGTGCCAGCGTCGAGGGCGGGGGTACTGAAGCTTTCTTT. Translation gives CASVEGGGTEAFF.

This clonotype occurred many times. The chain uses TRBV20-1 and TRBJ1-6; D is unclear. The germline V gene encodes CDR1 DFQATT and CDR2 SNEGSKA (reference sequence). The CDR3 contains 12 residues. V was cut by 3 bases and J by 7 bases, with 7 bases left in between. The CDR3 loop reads CSASLNNSPLHF. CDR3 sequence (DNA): TGCAGTGCTAGCTTAAACAATTCACCCCTCCACTTT.

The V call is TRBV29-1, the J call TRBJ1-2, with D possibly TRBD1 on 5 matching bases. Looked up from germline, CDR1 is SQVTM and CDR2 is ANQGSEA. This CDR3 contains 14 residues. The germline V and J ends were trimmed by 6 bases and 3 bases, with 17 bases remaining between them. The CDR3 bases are TGCAGCGTGGGCTACGGGACTAAGGACTATGGCTACACCTTC. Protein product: CSVGYGTKDYGYTF. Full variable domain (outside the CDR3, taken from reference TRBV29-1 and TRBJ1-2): SAVISQKPSRDICQRGTSLTIQCQVDSQVTMMFWYRQQPGQSLTLIATANQGSEATYESGFVIDKFPISRPNLTFSTLTVSNMSPEDSSIYLCSVGYGTKDYGYTFGSGTRLTVV.

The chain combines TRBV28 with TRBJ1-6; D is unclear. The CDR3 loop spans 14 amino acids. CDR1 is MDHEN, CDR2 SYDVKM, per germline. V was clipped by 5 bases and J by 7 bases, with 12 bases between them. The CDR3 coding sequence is TGTGCCAGCAGTGGAGGCCGAGGGAATTCACCCCTCCACTTT. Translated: CASSGGRGNSPLHF.

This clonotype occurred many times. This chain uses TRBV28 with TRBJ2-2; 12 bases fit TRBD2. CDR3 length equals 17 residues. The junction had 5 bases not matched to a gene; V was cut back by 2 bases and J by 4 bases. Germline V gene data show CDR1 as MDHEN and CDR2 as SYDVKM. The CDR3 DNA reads TGTGCCAGCAGTTTAACTAGCGGGAGGTTGGGCACCGGGGAGCTGTTTTTT. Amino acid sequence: CASSLTSGRLGTGELFF.

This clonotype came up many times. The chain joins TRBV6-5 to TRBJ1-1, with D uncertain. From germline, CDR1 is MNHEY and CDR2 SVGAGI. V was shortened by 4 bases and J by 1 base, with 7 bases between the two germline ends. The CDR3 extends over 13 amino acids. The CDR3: CASSSIENTEAFF. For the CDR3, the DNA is TGTGCCAGCAGTTCGATAGAGAACACTGAAGCTTTCTTT.

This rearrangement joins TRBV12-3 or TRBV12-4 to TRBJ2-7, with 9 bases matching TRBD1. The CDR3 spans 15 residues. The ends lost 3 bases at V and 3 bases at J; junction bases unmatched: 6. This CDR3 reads CASSFPGQGDYEQYF. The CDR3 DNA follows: TGTGCCAGCAGTTTTCCGGGACAGGGAGACTACGAGCAGTACTTC.

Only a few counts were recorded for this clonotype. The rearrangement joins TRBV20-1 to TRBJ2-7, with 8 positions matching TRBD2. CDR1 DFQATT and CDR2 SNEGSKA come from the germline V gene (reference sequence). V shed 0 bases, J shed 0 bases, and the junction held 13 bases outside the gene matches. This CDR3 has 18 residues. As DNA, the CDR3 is TGCAGTGCTAGAGATGGGTTTGGTAGCGGGACTAGCTCCTACGAGCAGTACTTC. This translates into CSARDGFGSGTSSYEQYF.

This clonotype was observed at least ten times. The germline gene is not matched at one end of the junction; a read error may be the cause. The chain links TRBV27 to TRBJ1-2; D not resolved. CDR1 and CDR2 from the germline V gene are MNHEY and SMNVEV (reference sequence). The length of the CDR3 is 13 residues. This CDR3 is CTSSLGSNYGYTF. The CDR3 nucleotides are TGTACCAGCAGTTTGGGGAGCAACTATGGCTACACCTTC.

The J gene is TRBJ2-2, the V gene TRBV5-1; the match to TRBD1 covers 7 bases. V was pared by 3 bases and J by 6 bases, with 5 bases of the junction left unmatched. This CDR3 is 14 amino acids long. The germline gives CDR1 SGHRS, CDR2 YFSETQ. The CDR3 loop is CASSSTGVPGELFF. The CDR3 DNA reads TGCGCCAGCAGCTCTACAGGGGTACCCGGGGAGCTGTTTTTT.

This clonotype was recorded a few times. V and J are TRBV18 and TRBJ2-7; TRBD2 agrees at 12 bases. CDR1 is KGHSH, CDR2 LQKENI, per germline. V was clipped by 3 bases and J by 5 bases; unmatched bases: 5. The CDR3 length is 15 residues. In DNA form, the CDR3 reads TGTGCCAGCTCACCCCTAGCGGGAGGGCCCCACGAGCAGTACTTC. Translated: CASSPLAGGPHEQYF.

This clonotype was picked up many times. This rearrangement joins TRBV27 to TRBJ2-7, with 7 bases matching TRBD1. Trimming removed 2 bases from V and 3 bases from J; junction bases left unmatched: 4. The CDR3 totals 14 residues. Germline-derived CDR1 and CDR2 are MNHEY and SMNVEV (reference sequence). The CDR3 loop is CASSLRDRFYEQYF. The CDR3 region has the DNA TGTGCCAGCAGTTTAAGGGACAGATTCTACGAGCAGTACTTC.

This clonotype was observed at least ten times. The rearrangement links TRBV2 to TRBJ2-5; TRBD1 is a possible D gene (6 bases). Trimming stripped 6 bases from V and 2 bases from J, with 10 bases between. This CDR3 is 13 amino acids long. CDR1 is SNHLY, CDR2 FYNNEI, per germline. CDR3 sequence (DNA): TGTGCCAGCAGGGAGACAGGACAAGAGACCCAGTACTTC. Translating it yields CASRETGQETQYF. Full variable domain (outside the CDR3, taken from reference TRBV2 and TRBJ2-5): EPEVTQTPSHQVTQMGQEVILRCVPISNHLYFYWYRQILGQKVEFLVSFYNNEISEKSEIFDDQFSVERPDGSNFTLKIRSTKLEDSAMYFCASRETGQETQYFGPGTRLLVL.

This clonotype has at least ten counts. CDR3: CASSTTGRNTIYF. In nucleotides, the CDR3 is TGTGCCAGCAGTACCACAGGGCGAAACACCATATATTTT. This rearrangement joins TRBV28 to TRBJ1-3, with a weak D call TRBD1 (6 bases). Germline V gene data show CDR1 as MDHEN and CDR2 as SYDVKM. V lost 5 bases to trimming and J lost 5 bases, with 10 bases between them. The length of the CDR3 is 13 residues.

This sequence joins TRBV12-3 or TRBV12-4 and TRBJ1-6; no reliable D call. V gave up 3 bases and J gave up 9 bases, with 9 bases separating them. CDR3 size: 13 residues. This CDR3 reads CASSLGSSSPLHF. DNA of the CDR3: TGTGCCAGCAGTTTGGGGTCGTCTTCACCCCTCCACTTT.

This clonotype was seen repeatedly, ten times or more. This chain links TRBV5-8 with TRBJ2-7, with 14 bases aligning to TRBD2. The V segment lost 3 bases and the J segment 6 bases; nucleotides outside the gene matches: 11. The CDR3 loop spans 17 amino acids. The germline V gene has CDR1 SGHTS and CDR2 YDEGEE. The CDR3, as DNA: TGTGCCAGCAGCTACTCCGGGACTAGCGGGAGATGGCTCGAGCAGTACTTC. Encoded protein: CASSYSGTSGRWLEQYF.

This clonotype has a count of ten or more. Here the CDR3 reads CASSLGNRANTEAFF. The CDR3 nucleotides are TGTGCCAGCAGTTTAGGTAACAGGGCGAACACTGAAGCTTTCTTT. The V gene is TRBV12-3 or TRBV12-4, the J gene TRBJ1-1; D perhaps matches TRBD1 (6 bases). The CDR3 is made up of 15 amino acids. V was clipped by 1 base and J by 1 base, with 10 bases between them.

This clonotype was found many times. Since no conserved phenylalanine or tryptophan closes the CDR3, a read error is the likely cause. CDR3 region: CASSDLYEQYS. CDR3 sequence (DNA): TGTGCCAGCAGTGACCTCTACGAGCAGTACTCC. The V and J genes are TRBV6-1 and TRBJ2-7; D is undetermined. V shed 3 bases and J shed 3 bases, with 3 bases lying between them. The CDR3 runs to 11 residues. Per the germline V gene, CDR1 is MNHNS and CDR2 is SASEGT.

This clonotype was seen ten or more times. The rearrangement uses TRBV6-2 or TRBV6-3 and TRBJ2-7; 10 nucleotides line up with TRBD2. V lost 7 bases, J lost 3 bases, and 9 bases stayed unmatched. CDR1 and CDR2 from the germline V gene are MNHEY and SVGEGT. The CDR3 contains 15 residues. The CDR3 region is CASTPMLAGVYEQYF. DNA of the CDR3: TGTGCCAGCACCCCTATGCTAGCGGGAGTCTACGAGCAGTACTTC.

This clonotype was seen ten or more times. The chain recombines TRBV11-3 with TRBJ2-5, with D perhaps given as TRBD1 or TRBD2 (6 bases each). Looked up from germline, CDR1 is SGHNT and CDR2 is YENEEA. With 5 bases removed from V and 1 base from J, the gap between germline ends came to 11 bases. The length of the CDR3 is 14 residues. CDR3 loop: CASSQPGAQETQYF. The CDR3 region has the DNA TGTGCCAGCAGCCAACCGGGGGCCCAAGAGACCCAGTACTTC.

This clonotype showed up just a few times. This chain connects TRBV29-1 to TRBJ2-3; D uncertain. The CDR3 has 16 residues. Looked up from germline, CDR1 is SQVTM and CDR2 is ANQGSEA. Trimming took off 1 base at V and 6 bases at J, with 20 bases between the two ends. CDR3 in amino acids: CSVEGLLSVLSDTQYF. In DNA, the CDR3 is TGCAGCGTTGAAGGCCTCCTCTCGGTCCTGTCGGATACGCAGTATTTT.

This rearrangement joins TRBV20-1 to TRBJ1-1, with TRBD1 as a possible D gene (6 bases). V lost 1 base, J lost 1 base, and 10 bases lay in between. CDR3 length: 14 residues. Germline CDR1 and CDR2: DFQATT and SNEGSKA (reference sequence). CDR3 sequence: CSARALQGNTEAFF. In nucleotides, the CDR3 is TGCAGTGCTAGAGCACTACAGGGGAACACTGAAGCTTTCTTT.

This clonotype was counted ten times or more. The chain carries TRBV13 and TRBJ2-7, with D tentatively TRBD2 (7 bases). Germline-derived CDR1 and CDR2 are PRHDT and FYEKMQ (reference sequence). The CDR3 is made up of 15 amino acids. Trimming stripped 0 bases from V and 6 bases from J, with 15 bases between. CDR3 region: CASSLGGGRGPEQYF. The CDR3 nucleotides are TGTGCCAGCAGCTTAGGAGGCGGGCGGGGGCCCGAGCAGTACTTC.

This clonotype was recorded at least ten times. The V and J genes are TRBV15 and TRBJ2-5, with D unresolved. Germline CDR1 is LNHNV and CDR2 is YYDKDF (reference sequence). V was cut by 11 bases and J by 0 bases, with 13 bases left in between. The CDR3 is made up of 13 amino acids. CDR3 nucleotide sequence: TGTGCCGCCGTAGACAAGTACCAAGAGACCCAGTACTTC. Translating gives CAAVDKYQETQYF.

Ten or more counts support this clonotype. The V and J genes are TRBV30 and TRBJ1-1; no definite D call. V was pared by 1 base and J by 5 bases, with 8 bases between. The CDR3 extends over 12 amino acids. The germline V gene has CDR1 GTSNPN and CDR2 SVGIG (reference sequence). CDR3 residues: CAWSGLGTEAFF. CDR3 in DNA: TGTGCCTGGAGTGGCCTCGGTACTGAAGCTTTCTTT.

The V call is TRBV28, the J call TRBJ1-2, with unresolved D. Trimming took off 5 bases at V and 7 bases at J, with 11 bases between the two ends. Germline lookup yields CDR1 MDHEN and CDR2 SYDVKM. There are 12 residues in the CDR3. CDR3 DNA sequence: TGTGCCAGCAGTCCTCTTAAAACTGGCTACACCTTC. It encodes CASSPLKTGYTF.

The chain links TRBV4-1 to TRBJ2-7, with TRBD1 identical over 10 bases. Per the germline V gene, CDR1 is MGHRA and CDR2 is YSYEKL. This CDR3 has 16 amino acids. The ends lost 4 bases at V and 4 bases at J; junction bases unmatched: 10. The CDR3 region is CASSLGRQGARYEQYF. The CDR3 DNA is TGCGCCAGCAGCCTGGGACGACAGGGGGCCAGGTACGAGCAGTACTTC.